Each of the 20 T cell receptor beta chains below was sequenced from the same sample in a study of blood T cell repertoires in COVID-19 (TCRdb year 2020). Libraries were constructed by the immunoSEQ multiplex PCR assay. TCRdb's version of the immuneACCESS table is confined to in-frame rearrangements and falls short of the full clone set. An unresolved V gene accounts for under half of the shortfall where checked; the remainder is of unknown origin. The sample profile shows roughly 71,000 clones; approximately 84% of them were found once. The ten largest make up 8.8% of the sample. Sequenced input: peripheral blood. These receptors all come from a man between 50 and 59 years old with active COVID-19.

This clone was recorded many times. V gene TRBV28 combines with J gene TRBJ1-5; 7 nucleotides agree with TRBD1. CDR1 is MDHEN and CDR2 is SYDVKM in the germline V gene. V was clipped by 6 bases and J by 2 bases; unmatched bases: 16. The CDR3 totals 18 residues. The CDR3 region is CASSSERGQVRGNQPQHF. The CDR3 DNA is TGTGCCAGCAGCTCCGAGAGGGGGCAGGTTCGAGGCAATCAGCCCCAGCATTTT. Variable domain in full (rest from reference TRBV28 and TRBJ1-5): DVKVTQSSRYLVKRTGEKVFLECVQDMDHENMFWYRQDPGLGLRLIYFSYDVKMKEKGDIPEGYSVSREKKERFSLILESASTNQTSMYLCASSSERGQVRGNQPQHFGDGTRLSIL.

The gene calls are TRBV11-2 and TRBJ2-7, with 8 positions matching TRBD1. Germline V gene data show CDR1 as SGHAT and CDR2 as FQNNGV. After removal of 5 bases from V and 6 bases from J, the junction contained 9 bases not matched to a gene. CDR3 length equals 14 residues. The DNA for the CDR3 is TGTGCCAGCAGCCACGGGACAGGATGGCGCGAGCAGTACTTC. Translated, it gives CASSHGTGWREQYF. Full variable domain (missing parts from reference TRBV11-2 and TRBJ2-7): EAGVAQSPRYKIIEKRQSVAFWCNPISGHATLYWYQQILGQGPKLLIQFQNNGVVDDSQLPKDRFSAERLKGVDSTLKIQPAKLEDSAVYLCASSHGTGWREQYFGPGTRLTVT.

This clone showed up just once. This rearrangement joins TRBV7-2 to TRBJ2-7; 8 nucleotides match TRBD2. This CDR3 is built from 13 residues. Trimming took 10 bases from V and 6 from J; bases not matched to a gene: 11. The germline CDR1 and CDR2 sequences are SGHTA and FQGNSA. CDR3 sequence reads: CATSSGSRGEQYF. CDR3 coding DNA: TGTGCCACCTCCAGCGGGAGTCGGGGCGAGCAGTACTTC.

The rearrangement uses TRBV18 and TRBJ2-2; tentatively, D is TRBD1 (6 bases). In germline, CDR1 is KGHSH, CDR2 LQKENI. Trimming shortened V by 3 bases and J by 2 bases, and 16 bases separated the two germline ends. The CDR3 extends over 17 amino acids. CDR3 loop: CASSPYDGQSNTGELFF. The CDR3 DNA sequence: TGTGCCAGCTCACCTTACGACGGACAGTCAAACACCGGGGAGCTGTTTTTT.

The V gene is TRBV4-3, the J gene TRBJ2-3, with 8 bases aligning to TRBD2. Trimming at V came to 1 base and at J to 4 bases, leaving 4 bases not matched to a gene. The CDR3 length is 15 residues. Germline assignment: CDR1 LGHNA and CDR2 YSLEER. CDR3 region: CASSQAGGGPDTQYF. CDR3 nucleotides: TGCGCCAGCAGCCAAGCCGGGGGGGGGCCAGATACGCAGTATTTT.

The J gene is TRBJ1-4, the V gene TRBV5-4; the D gene is possibly TRBD1 (5 bases). Germline V gives CDR1 SGHNT, CDR2 YYREEE (reference sequence). Trimming pared 4 bases from V and 4 bases from J, leaving 11 bases between. The CDR3 covers 14 residues. CDR3 amino acids: CASSRPDSNEKLFF. CDR3 sequence (DNA): TGTGCCAGCAGCCGTCCCGACAGTAATGAAAAACTGTTTTTT.

The V call is TRBV10-3, the J call TRBJ2-1, with D unresolved. V gave up 4 bases and J gave up 10 bases, with 8 bases separating them. CDR1 and CDR2 (germline): ENHRY, SYGVKD. This CDR3 region has 11 residues. CDR3 sequence (DNA): TGTGCCATCAGTGGTCCAGAAGAGCAGTTCTTC. Protein sequence: CAISGPEEQFF.

The CDR3 loop reads CASSQQVLDSPLHF. The CDR3 DNA reads as TGTGCCAGCAGCCAACAGGTTTTGGATTCACCCCTCCACTTT. This chain connects TRBV6-5 to TRBJ1-6, with D tentatively TRBD1 (5 bases). Trimming removed 6 bases at V and 8 bases at J, with 14 bases between. CDR3 length equals 14 residues. Germline-derived CDR1 and CDR2 are MNHEY and SVGAGI.

The J gene is TRBJ1-6, the V gene TRBV7-2; TRBD1 might be the D (6 bases). Per the germline V gene, CDR1 is SGHTA and CDR2 is FQGNSA. CDR3 length: 15 amino acids. V was pared by 1 base and J by 7 bases, with 11 bases between. The CDR3 spells CASSLGRGGNSPLHF. The CDR3 DNA reads as TGTGCCAGCAGCTTAGGGAGGGGGGGCAATTCACCCCTCCACTTT.

The V call is TRBV5-4, the J call TRBJ1-6; 10 nucleotides align to TRBD1. The junction had 3 bases not matched to a gene; V was cut back by 3 bases and J by 0 bases. The CDR3 contains 17 residues. Germline V CDR1 and CDR2: SGHNT, YYREEE (reference sequence). DNA of the CDR3: TGTGCCAGCAGCTCCCGACAGGGGGCCTCCTATAATTCACCCCTCCACTTT. Protein: CASSSRQGASYNSPLHF. The complete variable domain, with remaining parts taken from reference TRBV5-4 and TRBJ1-6, reads ETGVTQSPTHLIKTRGQQVTLRCSSQSGHNTVSWYQQALGQGPQFIFQYYREEENGRGNFPPRFSGLQFPNYSSELNVNALELDDSALYLCASSSRQGASYNSPLHFGNGTRLTVT.

J is TRBJ2-5 and V is TRBV7-9, with 13 nucleotides matching TRBD2. Trimming at V came to 3 bases and at J to 5 bases, leaving 6 bases not matched to a gene. The germline V gene has CDR1 SEHNR and CDR2 FQNEAQ (reference sequence). The CDR3 length is 16 residues. CDR3: CASSFSTSGRTETQYF. The CDR3 DNA follows: TGTGCCAGCAGCTTTTCGACTAGCGGGAGGACGGAGACCCAGTACTTC.

The gene calls are TRBV11-2 and TRBJ2-7; TRBD2 matches 15 bases. CDR3 length: 17 residues. The trim removed 5 bases at V and 3 bases at J, leaving 8 bases unmatched. Germline V gives CDR1 SGHAT, CDR2 FQNNGV. CDR3 in amino acids: CASSPRTSGRGHYEQYF. For the CDR3, the DNA is TGTGCCAGCAGCCCGCGGACTAGCGGGAGGGGCCACTACGAGCAGTACTTC.

The V call is TRBV6-2 or TRBV6-3, the J call TRBJ2-7, with D possibly matching TRBD1 (6 bases). Trimming cost V 2 bases and J 2 bases, with 13 bases left between them. This CDR3 is built from 15 residues. Germline CDR1 and CDR2: MNHEY and SVGEGT. CDR3 region: CASSYANRVPYEQYF. In nucleotides, the CDR3 is TGTGCCAGCAGTTACGCGAACAGGGTACCCTACGAGCAGTACTTC.

The rearrangement joins TRBV28 to TRBJ1-2, with a tentative D call TRBD1 (5 bases). The CDR3 totals 12 residues. Deletions cut 6 bases from V and 5 bases from J, with 10 bases between. CDR1 is MDHEN and CDR2 is SYDVKM in the germline V gene. CDR3 bases: TGTGCCAGCAGACCCGGGGGATATGGCTACACCTTC. This gives the protein CASRPGGYGYTF.

The chain combines TRBV27 with TRBJ2-6, with 8 bases that match TRBD1. This CDR3 region has 16 residues. CDR1 and CDR2 (germline): MNHEY, SMNVEV (reference sequence). Trimming cost V 8 bases and J 2 bases; bases outside gene matches: 8. As DNA, the CDR3 is TGTGCCAGCCGGGACAGGATGGGCCCTGGGGCCAACGTCCTGACTTTC. Translation: CASRDRMGPGANVLTF.

The V gene is TRBV6-6, the J gene TRBJ1-2; D might be TRBD1 (6 bases). Germline V gene data show CDR1 as MNHNY and CDR2 as SVGAGI (reference sequence). V was trimmed by 4 bases and J by 2 bases, leaving 14 bases between them. CDR3 length equals 15 residues. The CDR3 spells CASSSFGTPNYGYTF. CDR3 nucleotides: TGTGCCAGCAGTTCTTTCGGGACACCCAACTATGGCTACACCTTC.

The V and J genes are TRBV4-2 and TRBJ1-2, with no clear D. V lost 0 bases and J lost 1, with 12 bases in between. The germline V gene has CDR1 LGHNA and CDR2 YNFKEQ. CDR3 size: 16 residues. This CDR3 is CASSQETGGNNYGYTF. CDR3 nucleotide sequence: TGTGCCAGCAGCCAAGAGACTGGAGGTAATAACTATGGCTACACCTTC.

The chain is built from TRBV19 and TRBJ1-6, with 7 bases matching TRBD1. V lost 3 bases and J lost 2; bases outside the gene matches: 7. The germline gives CDR1 LNHDA, CDR2 SQIVND (reference sequence). The CDR3 consists of 17 residues. The CDR3 DNA reads as TGTGCCAGTAGTATGGTAGGGGGCCGGACCTATAATTCACCCCTCCACTTT. The encoded protein is CASSMVGGRTYNSPLHF.

In nucleotides, the CDR3 is TGTGCCAGCTCACCACCGGGGGCGGCTGGAAACACCATATATTTT. It codes for CASSPPGAAGNTIYF. V gene TRBV18 combines with J gene TRBJ1-3, with a weak D call TRBD1 (6 bases). CDR1 and CDR2 (germline): KGHSH, LQKENI. V was shortened by 0 bases and J by 2 bases, with 8 bases between the two germline ends. The CDR3 is made up of 15 amino acids.

The chain is built from TRBV5-1 and TRBJ2-2, with 8 positions matching TRBD1. With V trimmed by 4 bases and J by 5 bases, 7 bases remained unmatched. This CDR3 contains 15 residues. Germline V gene sequence: CDR1 SGHRS, CDR2 YFSETQ. In DNA, the CDR3 is TGCGCCAGCAGCCCATGGACAGGGCTTACCGGGGAGCTGTTTTTT. This translates into CASSPWTGLTGELFF.